The 18 T cell receptor beta chains presented below share a single source sample, sequenced in a study of T cell clonality in common variable immunodeficiency. The assay was immunoSEQ multiplex PCR, and TCRdb's table has in-frame clones only and misses some. The specimen has roughly 52,000 clones, none found just once. Sequenced material: peripheral blood mononuclear cells. These receptors were obtained from a person between 18 and 75 years old in good health.

This clone was recorded many times. The read halts 3 residues ahead of the CDR3 end, with the missing end drawn from the germline J gene. This rearrangement joins TRBV20-1 to TRBJ1-1; D is ambiguous. The CDR3 contains 11 residues. Trimming cost V 3 bases and J 7 bases, with 9 bases left between them. Germline V lookup: CDR1 DFQATT, CDR2 SNEGSKA (reference sequence). CDR3 sequence reads: CSASEAYEAFF. CDR3 DNA (partial): TGCAGTGCTAGTGAGGCATATGAA.

As for this clone: Read data end 3 residues before the CDR3 end; the end is taken from the germline J gene. V usage is TRBV11-3 and J usage is TRBJ2-7; D possibly corresponds to TRBD2 (7 bases). Germline V gene lookup returns CDR1 SGHNT and CDR2 YENEEA. There are 14 residues in the CDR3. Trimming took 4 bases from V and 3 from J, leaving 13 bases between them. The CDR3 is CASSSGGRDYEQYF. Partial CDR3 DNA: TGTGCCAGCAGCTCCGGGGGGCGGGACTACGAG.

This clone was seen at least ten times. The CDR3 bases that were read are TGTGCCAGCAGCCAAGGTTACGGAACAGGGGGTGGAAACACC. Translation gives CASSQGYGTGGGNT. The entire CDR3 protein is CASSQGYGTGGGNTIYF. The rearrangement joins TRBV4-2 to TRBJ1-3; 8 nucleotides line up with TRBD1. The read comes to an end 3 residues before the CDR3 does, leaving the germline J gene to fill in the end. V dropped 1 base and J dropped 3; count of bases not matched to a gene: 8. The CDR3 loop spans 17 amino acids. CDR1 is LGHNA and CDR2 is YNFKEQ in the germline V gene.

This clone was recorded at least ten times. Sequencing ends 3 residues short of the CDR3 end; the germline J gene provides the rest. V gene TRBV29-1 combines with J gene TRBJ1-1, with TRBD1 matching over 8 bases. Germline values: CDR1 SQVTM, CDR2 ANQGSEA. This CDR3 has 11 amino acids. This chain's CDR3 is CSFRDRREAFF. CDR3 DNA (partial): TGCAGCTTCCGGGACAGGCGAGAA.

This clone was found a few times. Sequencing ends 3 residues short of the CDR3 end; the germline J gene provides the rest. This chain uses TRBV2 with TRBJ2-7; D is possibly TRBD2 (6 bases). This CDR3 has 14 amino acids. V lost 6 bases to trimming and J lost 3 bases, with 15 bases between them. Per the germline V gene, CDR1 is SNHLY and CDR2 is FYNNEI. The CDR3 here is CASRPAGLFYEQYF. CDR3 bases read: TGTGCCAGCAGGCCAGCGGGTTTGTTCTACGAG.

In this sample, this clone turned up many times. The observed sequence ends 3 residues before the CDR3 terminus, with the missing tail filled in from the germline J gene. The V gene is TRBV6-2 or TRBV6-3, the J gene TRBJ2-3; D remains unclear. CDR3 size: 12 residues. Trimming cost V 6 bases and J 2 bases, with 6 bases left between them. CDR1 is MNHEY and CDR2 is SVGEGT in the germline V gene. CDR3 DNA, as far as it was read: TGTGCCAGCAGCCCCTACACAGATACG. It specifies CASSPYTDT. The CDR3 reads in full as CASSPYTDTQYF.

As to this clone: The sequence runs out 3 residues before the end of the CDR3; the remainder is reconstructed from the germline J gene. The rearrangement uses TRBV5-6 and TRBJ2-5, with 7 bases that match TRBD1. The trim removed 3 bases at V and 4 bases at J, leaving 3 bases unmatched. Germline CDR1 SGHDT, CDR2 YYEEEE. This CDR3 comprises 13 residues. The sequenced CDR3 bases are TGTGCCAGCAGCTCAGGGGGTCGAGAGACC. As protein: CASSSGGRET. The full CDR3 protein reads CASSSGGRETQYF.

This clone has a handful of counts. Since a much larger clone is just one base distant, this may be a read error. The read ends 3 residues before the CDR3 terminus; that terminus is restored from the germline J gene. Other DNA sequences from this sample encode an identical CDR3 as well. This chain joins TRBV6-1 and TRBJ1-3; D not certain. Germline V gene data show CDR1 as MNHNS and CDR2 as SASEGT. The CDR3 covers 18 residues. CDR3 amino acids: CASSEPTALQSSGNTIYF. The CDR3 bases that were read are TGTGCCAGCAGTGAACCAACAGCCCTCCAGAGCTCTGGAAACACT.

This clone was seen many times. The CDR3 sequence: CSARDPGQLATSYNEQFF. The covered CDR3 bases are TGCAGTGCTAGAGACCCAGGACAACTAGCGACCTCCTACAATGAG. V and J are TRBV20-1 and TRBJ2-1; 7 bases map to TRBD2. The read ends 3 residues early relative to the CDR3; the germline J gene fills the gap. The germline V gene encodes CDR1 DFQATT and CDR2 SNEGSKA (reference sequence). The CDR3 has 18 residues. Trimming removed 0 bases from V and 0 bases from J; junction bases left unmatched: 11.

This clone came up many times. The CDR3 end is not reached by the read, which stops 3 residues before it; the germline J gene fills it in. The rearrangement links TRBV2 to TRBJ2-7; 11 bases are a match to TRBD2. The CDR3 spans 12 residues. The V segment lost 9 bases and the J segment 5 bases; nucleotides outside the gene matches: 3. Germline loops: CDR1 SNHLY, CDR2 FYNNEI. Incomplete CDR3 DNA: TGTGCCAGGTCGGGACTAGCGGACGAG. It specifies CARSGLADE. The full CDR3 protein is CARSGLADEQYF.

This clone appeared many times. The sequence runs out 3 residues before the end of the CDR3; the remainder is reconstructed from the germline J gene. V is TRBV6-2 or TRBV6-3 and J is TRBJ2-5; 7 bases agree with TRBD1. The CDR3 contains 15 residues. The V gene's germline CDR1 is MNHEY and CDR2 SVGEGT. V lost 0 bases and J lost 4; bases outside the gene matches: 5. CDR3 sequence reads: CASSYSRGLGETQYF. The CDR3 bases that were read are TGTGCCAGCAGTTACTCGAGGGGGCTTGGAGAGACC.

This clone was recorded at least ten times. The CDR3 extends 3 residues past the end of the read, so its final part is completed from the germline J gene. The chain has TRBV7-2 and TRBJ2-4; 12 nucleotides agree with TRBD1. CDR1 is SGHTA and CDR2 is FQGNSA in the germline V gene. The V and J ends lost 4 bases and 9 bases, in that order; junction bases with no gene match: 4. The CDR3 loop spans 14 amino acids. The sequenced part of the CDR3 DNA is TGTGCCAGCAGCTCGGGACAGGGGGCGAGCATT. Amino acids: CASSSGQGASI. The whole CDR3 sequence is CASSSGQGASIQYF.

This clone was recorded many times. Coverage ceases 3 residues before the CDR3 finishes, and the germline J gene fills in the end. V usage is TRBV7-3 and J usage is TRBJ1-2; D is possibly TRBD1 (5 bases). Germline assignment: CDR1 SGHTA and CDR2 FQGTGA. V was trimmed by 5 bases and J by 6 bases, leaving 13 bases between them. The CDR3 runs 13 residues. The CDR3 sequence: CASSRGLGDGYTF. The DNA read from the CDR3 is TGTGCCAGCAGCCGGGGGTTGGGGGATGGC.

This clone has at least ten counts. The observed sequence ends 3 residues before the CDR3 terminus, with the missing tail filled in from the germline J gene. The chain links TRBV20-1 to TRBJ1-1, with 8 bases matching TRBD1. This CDR3 region has 14 residues. Germline-derived CDR1 and CDR2 are DFQATT and SNEGSKA (reference sequence). V lost 2 bases and J lost 1; bases outside the gene matches: 3. CDR3 bases read: TGCAGTGCTAGACGCGGACAGGGGAACACTGAA. Residues: CSARRGQGNTE. The full CDR3 protein reads CSARRGQGNTEAFF.

In its sample, this clone was seen many times. The CDR3 goes on 3 residues after the read ends, and that part is filled in from the germline J gene. The chain joins TRBV18 to TRBJ2-5, with TRBD1 as a possible D gene (6 bases). The CDR3 is 18 residues long. V lost 3 bases, J lost 0 bases, and 20 bases lay in between. Germline lookup yields CDR1 KGHSH and CDR2 LQKENI. The CDR3 sequence is CASSPEWGFGQNQETQYF. Incomplete CDR3 DNA: TGTGCCAGCTCACCCGAATGGGGATTCGGACAGAACCAAGAGACC.

This clone was counted at least ten times. Coverage ceases 3 residues before the CDR3 finishes, and the germline J gene fills in the end. The chain joins TRBV18 to TRBJ2-1; possible D gene TRBD1, 5 bases. V dropped 1 base and J dropped 0 bases, with 25 bases sitting between them. Germline assignment: CDR1 KGHSH and CDR2 LQKENI. The CDR3 runs 21 residues. CDR3 bases read: TGTGCCAGCTCACCACGTTTGGCTGACAGTGAAACTTGGAGCTCCTACAATGAG. Amino acids: CASSPRLADSETWSSYNE. The full CDR3 reads CASSPRLADSETWSSYNEQFF.

There are many counts of this clone. The read ends 3 residues early relative to the CDR3; the germline J gene fills the gap. The chain employs TRBV18 and TRBJ2-3; the D gene is possibly TRBD2 (5 bases). The CDR3 sequence is 14 residues long. V was clipped by 2 bases and J by 1 base, with 7 bases between them. Germline V lookup: CDR1 KGHSH, CDR2 LQKENI. The CDR3 sequence is CASSPTRGTDTQYF. The CDR3 bases that were read are TGTGCCAGCTCACCAACTAGGGGCACAGATACG.

Concerning this clone itself: The observed sequence ends 3 residues before the CDR3 terminus, with the missing tail filled in from the germline J gene. The J gene is TRBJ1-2, the V gene TRBV7-9; 11 bases agree with TRBD1. V shed 5 bases and J 5 bases; nucleotides not matched to a gene: 7. Looked up from germline, CDR1 is SEHNR and CDR2 is FQNEAQ (reference sequence). The length of the CDR3 is 15 residues. The CDR3: CASSLTGQGAYGYTF. The CDR3 DNA, read in part, is TGTGCCAGCAGCCTAACTGGACAGGGGGCATATGGC.